This T cell receptor (beta chain) emerged from a study of blood T cell repertoires in COVID-19 (dated by TCRdb to 2020 to 2022). Background for the entire study: The collaborator samples originated in the United States, Italy and Spain and spanned the acute and convalescent phases of COVID-19. The material from the prospective study consisted of cDNA or gDNA derived from T cells, B-cell-depleted T cells, or PBMCs. Subjects who had been exposed to COVID-19, were actively infected with it, or had recovered from it provided the deeply sampled blood TCRbeta repertoires that made up the dataset. A freely available public database, intended as a resource for researchers studying the immune response to SARS-CoV-2, is where the repertoires were released. Samples were obtained from the ongoing ImmuneRACE study (first 160 participants) and from some 1,300 subjects provided by 6 global collaborators. Sample metadata almost always included a de-identified subject ID, COVID-19 status, age in years and sex. HLA class I and class II types, where available, came from metadata supplied by the sample provider rather than from assay-based typing. Paper-wide results and their limitations: The quantity of clinical and demographic metadata differed by source and by participant and was supplied without curation.

In Seattle, one collaborating source enrolled patients while the infection was active and tracked those patients longitudinally over the course of disease. The collaborating institutions used their own protocols to collect whole blood in K2EDTA tubes. For TCRbeta analysis, collaborators shipped samples in one of three forms: frozen whole blood, isolated PBMCs, or DNA extracted from either of those sample types. Details on this clone: Its antigen is unknown. Per-base qualities were not stored, and no clone one base away is much larger.

Looking up the germline V gene yields CDR1 SNHLY and CDR2 FYNNEI. The CDR3 spans 13 residues, from the cysteine through the phenylalanine. Only the CDR3 DNA stays, 39 bases, in frame from base 1. Relative to germline, V is 4 bases shorter and J is 5 bases shorter, with 11 bases between their ends. TCRbeta CDR3 regions were amplified from genomic DNA using the immunoSEQ Assay, a bias-controlled multiplex PCR. In the paper's pipeline: Within the assay, amplification of reference gene primers was used to estimate how many nucleated cells each sample contained. To quantify the absolute abundance of each unique TCRbeta CDR3 rearrangement, sequence reads were collapsed and filtered. For each sample, productive Simpson clonality was calculated as the square root of Simpson's diversity index across productive rearrangements. The immuneACCESS repertoire file appears here via TCRdb, limited to in-frame rearrangements. These files lack a portion of the clones; in checked studies, under half of the deficit traces to unresolved V genes, and the cause of the others is not known. V, J and clone size are those of that table, while D and trimming were read from the DNA. The sample table holds 220,000 or so clones, of which 80% to 95% were seen once. About 0.8% of the sample lies in the top ten.

The TCR sequence derives from a man aged 60 to 69 with COVID-19, enrolled during active disease. Sequences were obtained from peripheral blood. The sequence is built from TRBV2 and TRBJ2-5, with TRBD2 as a weak D call on 5 bases. CDR3 sequence: CASSGLARETQYF. The DNA is as follows: TGTGCCAGCAGTGGGCTAGCAAGGGAGACCCAGTACTTC.